What follows are 16 T cell receptor beta chains derived from one specimen sequenced in a study of blood T cell repertoires in COVID-19. Produced via immunoSEQ multiplex PCR; TCRdb's table is partial and in-frame only. The top ten clones hold about 4.8% of a sample with about 210,000 clones, roughly 90% of them seen once. The sequenced sample was peripheral blood. The receptors here all came from a woman in her thirties or forties with acute or convalescent COVID-19.

The chain is built from TRBV7-9 and TRBJ2-7, with a tentative D call TRBD2 (5 bases). The V end was cut by 1 base, the J end by 7 bases, with 17 bases between. Per the germline V gene, CDR1 is SEHNR and CDR2 is FQNEAQ (reference sequence). The CDR3 extends over 15 amino acids. CDR3 bases: TGTGCCAGCAGCTTAGACGAGAGCGGATCGGGGGAGCAGTACGTC. The encoded protein is CASSLDESGSGEQYV.

The gene calls are TRBV6-6 and TRBJ1-1; D not resolved. This CDR3 is built from 12 residues. Germline CDR1 MNHNY, CDR2 SVGAGI (reference sequence). V gave up 5 bases and J gave up 3 bases, with 7 bases separating them. The CDR3 DNA reads TGTGCCAGCAGTCGCCCCGACACTGAAGCTTTCTTT. Translation: CASSRPDTEAFF.

This chain connects TRBV3-1 (or the pseudogene TRBV3-2) to TRBJ2-3, with 9 bases that match TRBD2. This CDR3 has 19 amino acids. V shed 0 bases, J shed 4 bases, and the junction held 14 bases outside the gene matches. CDR1 is LGHDT, CDR2 YNNKEL, per germline (reference sequence). For the CDR3, the DNA is TGTGCCAGCAGCCAAGATATCCCTAGCGGGGCATTATTTGCAGATACGCAGTATTTT. Translation: CASSQDIPSGALFADTQYF.

This clone was picked up one time. The chain employs TRBV5-1 and TRBJ1-2; TRBD1 might be the D (6 bases). Germline V gene data show CDR1 as SGHRS and CDR2 as YFSETQ. Trimming removed 1 base at V and 13 bases at J, with 17 bases between. The CDR3 length is 13 residues. The CDR3 DNA is TGCGCCAGCAGCTTGTGGGACAAAGAAGGGTTCACCTTC. Translation gives CASSLWDKEGFTF.

The J gene is TRBJ2-1, the V gene TRBV10-3; no clear D. V lost 10 bases and J 5 bases, leaving 21 bases between the germline ends. Germline V gene lookup returns CDR1 ENHRY and CDR2 SYGVKD. CDR3 length: 15 amino acids. In DNA form, the CDR3 reads TGTGCCACCCGGATGAACAAAGATGCGGACAATGAGCAGTTCTTC. Protein sequence: CATRMNKDADNEQFF.

The chain uses TRBV5-4 and TRBJ2-5, with 7 bases matching TRBD1. The germline CDR1 and CDR2 sequences are SGHNT and YYREEE (reference sequence). This CDR3 region has 14 residues. Trimming cost V 4 bases and J 3 bases; bases outside gene matches: 6. CDR3 region: CASSVGQIEETQYF. DNA for the CDR3: TGTGCCAGCAGCGTGGGACAGATTGAAGAGACCCAGTACTTC.

This rearrangement joins TRBV25-1 to TRBJ1-6; TRBD1 agrees at 7 bases. CDR1 and CDR2 (germline): MGHDK, SYGVNS. The CDR3 runs to 14 residues. V dropped 7 bases and J dropped 7; count of bases not matched to a gene: 7. The chain's CDR3 is CASNRGSNNSPLHF. Here the CDR3 DNA reads TGTGCCAGCAACAGGGGATCTAACAATTCACCCCTCCACTTT.

This chain joins TRBV5-1 and TRBJ1-1; 7 nucleotides match TRBD1. The CDR3 contains 14 residues. From germline, CDR1 is SGHRS and CDR2 YFSETQ. V lost 2 bases and J lost 1; bases outside the gene matches: 2. The CDR3 nucleotides are TGCGCCAGCAGCTTTCGACAGGGGAACACTGAAGCTTTCTTT. It encodes CASSFRQGNTEAFF. The full variable domain, in which reference TRBV5-1 and TRBJ1-1 provide the parts outside the CDR3, is KAGVTQTPRYLIKTRGQQVTLSCSPISGHRSVSWYQQTPGQGLQFLFEYFSETQRNKGNFPGRFSGRQFSNSRSEMNVSTLELGDSALYLCASSFRQGNTEAFFGQGTRLTVV.

Points on this clone: Other nucleotide sequences from this sample produce the same CDR3. This sequence joins TRBV11-2 and TRBJ2-7, with D perhaps matching TRBD1 (6 bases). The V gene's germline CDR1 is SGHAT and CDR2 FQNNGV. The CDR3 has 13 amino acids. V gave up 1 base and J gave up 3 bases, with 7 bases separating them. The CDR3 coding sequence is TGTGCCAGCAGCTTAGCACAGGGCTACGAGCAGTACGTC. Translating gives CASSLAQGYEQYV.

This chain joins TRBV5-1 and TRBJ2-3; TRBD2 aligns across 13 bases. The V segment lost 4 bases and the J segment 4 bases; nucleotides outside the gene matches: 6. The CDR3 contains 16 residues. Germline V lookup: CDR1 SGHRS, CDR2 YFSETQ. The CDR3 reads CASSPLAGGQADTQYF. The CDR3 coding sequence is TGCGCCAGCAGCCCACTAGCGGGGGGGCAGGCAGATACGCAGTATTTT.

This clone was seen once. The chain joins TRBV24-1 to TRBJ1-5; TRBD1 matches 7 bases. This CDR3 is built from 17 residues. Germline lookup yields CDR1 KGHDR and CDR2 SFDVKD. The ends lost 2 bases at V and 7 bases at J; junction bases unmatched: 13. CDR3 region: CATSDSRDSPARQPQHF. CDR3 nucleotide sequence: TGTGCCACCAGTGATTCCCGGGACAGCCCAGCTCGACAGCCCCAGCATTTT.

This chain links TRBV6-4 with TRBJ2-1; 12 bases line up with TRBD2. V was pared by 0 bases and J by 8 bases, with 2 bases of the junction left unmatched. Germline loops: CDR1 MRHNA, CDR2 SNTAGT. The CDR3 totals 15 residues. In DNA, the CDR3 is TGTGCCAGCAGTGACTCGACTAGCGGGGGAGATGAGCAGTTCTTC. It specifies CASSDSTSGGDEQFF.

This chain joins TRBV12-3 or TRBV12-4 and TRBJ1-5; possible D gene TRBD1, 5 bases. The CDR3 runs 13 residues. V lost 5 bases and J 11 bases, leaving 16 bases between the germline ends. This CDR3 reads CASSQRQGEAQHF. For the CDR3, the DNA is TGTGCCAGCAGTCAACGCCAGGGTGAGGCCCAGCATTTT.

This chain connects TRBV19 to TRBJ1-2; 12 nucleotides match TRBD1. The CDR3 sequence is 15 residues long. V shed 0 bases, J shed 8 bases, and the junction held 4 bases outside the gene matches. Germline V CDR1 and CDR2: LNHDA, SQIVND (reference sequence). The CDR3 region is CASSIEGDRGHGYTF. The DNA for the CDR3 is TGTGCCAGTAGTATAGAAGGGGACAGGGGGCACGGCTACACCTTC. Together with reference TRBV19 and TRBJ1-2, the CDR3 gives the full variable domain: DGGITQSPKYLFRKEGQNVTLSCEQNLNHDAMYWYRQDPGQGLRLIYYSQIVNDFQKGDIAEGYSVSREKKESFPLTVTSAQKNPTAFYLCASSIEGDRGHGYTFGSGTRLTVV.

This chain uses TRBV5-1 with TRBJ2-3; D remains ambiguous. The CDR3 contains 16 residues. V gave up 0 bases and J gave up 1 base, with 12 bases separating them. Germline assignment: CDR1 SGHRS and CDR2 YFSETQ. The CDR3 sequence: CASSLASGPGTDTQYF. In nucleotides, the CDR3 is TGCGCCAGCAGCTTGGCATCCGGTCCTGGCACAGATACGCAGTATTTT.

The chain is built from TRBV2 and TRBJ2-1; TRBD1 agrees at 11 bases. V lost 7 bases to trimming and J lost 7 bases; unmatched junction nucleotides: 9. The CDR3 totals 15 residues. Germline loops: CDR1 SNHLY, CDR2 FYNNEI. CDR3 sequence reads: CASTLGTGGRNEQFF. As DNA, the CDR3 is TGTGCCAGCACCCTGGGGACAGGGGGTCGGAATGAGCAGTTCTTC.